A selection of T cell receptor beta chains follows, all from one sample in a study of cytomegalovirus exposure and HLA in healthy donors. Profiled with immunoSEQ multiplex PCR; TCRdb holds only in-frame clones, not every one. The data show roughly 93,000 clones, with just under 80% seen just once and less than 8% held by the top ten. The source material was PBMCs. These receptors all come from a man aged 25-45 years in good health and CMV-seronegative. The CDR3 runs from the conserved cysteine through the conserved F or W. The D gene is left open where the match is weak. Only some rows state a clone size, as once, few, many or a class for expanded clones.

j_gene | abundance | d_gene | v_gene | CDR3nt | CDR3aa
TRBJ2-7 | NA | NA | TRBV30 | TGTGCCTGGGGAAACTTGGGGGGTCGCGAGCAGTACTTC | CAWGNLGGREQYF
TRBJ2-7 | NA | TRBD2 | TRBV25-1 | TGTGCCAGCAGTGAAGCGGGCGGGGGGGACTCCTACGAGCAGTACTTC | CASSEAGGGDSYEQYF
TRBJ2-7 | few | TRBD2 | TRBV5-4 | TGTGCCAGCAGCTTGGGACTAGCGGGCCGCTCTGACGAGCAGTACTTC | CASSLGLAGRSDEQYF
TRBJ2-7 | once | TRBD2 | TRBV6-5 | TGTGCCAGCAGTCACTCCCTAGCGGGAGGTTACGAGCAGTACTTC | CASSHSLAGGYEQYF
TRBJ1-2 | NA | NA | TRBV4-1 | TGCGCCAGCAGCCAAGGGGAGATGTACTTTAAGGTGGAAAACTATGGCTACACCTTC | CASSQGEMYFKVENYGYTF
TRBJ1-6 | NA | NA | TRBV27 | TGTGCCAGCAGTTTGAATCAGGGGTTACCCCTCCACTTT | CASSLNQGLPLHF
TRBJ2-1 | few | TRBD2 | TRBV4-1 | TGCGCCAGCAGCCTGGGACTAGCGGACAATGAGCAGTTCTTC | CASSLGLADNEQFF
TRBJ1-5 | NA | TRBD1 | TRBV23-1 | TGCGCCAGCACCGACGGGGACAGGGGGGTTCAGCCCCAGCATTTT | CASTDGDRGVQPQHF
TRBJ1-2 | once | TRBD1 | TRBV7-9 | TGTGCCAGCAGCTACGGGACAGCATATGGCTACACCTTC | CASSYGTAYGYTF
TRBJ1-1 | NA | NA | TRBV18 | TGTGCCAGCTCACTAAAGAGGGGAGGTACTGAAGCTTTCTTT | CASSLKRGGTEAFF
TRBJ2-3 | NA | NA | TRBV9 | TGTGCCAGCAGCGTAGGTCTAGAGCCAGATACGCAGTATTTT | CASSVGLEPDTQYF
TRBJ1-5 | NA | TRBD1 | TRBV2 | TGTGCCAGCAGTGACGGCTGGACAGGCCTTAATCAGCCCCAGCATTTT | CASSDGWTGLNQPQHF
TRBJ1-3 | NA | NA | TRBV7-6 | TGTGCCAGCAGCTTAGCGAGAAACTCTGGAAACACCATATATTTT | CASSLARNSGNTIYF
TRBJ1-2 | NA | NA | TRBV16 | TGTGCCAGCAGCCAATCCGGTCAGGGTGGGACATCGTACTATGGCTACACCTTC | CASSQSGQGGTSYYGYTF
TRBJ2-7 | once | NA | TRBV5-4 | TGTGCCAGCAGGGGGGGGCTTGAGCAGTACTTC | CASRGGLEQYF
TRBJ2-6 | few | TRBD1 | TRBV5-1 | TGCGCCAGCAGGTTACCTCCGGGACAGGGATTATTTCAGTCTGGGGCCAACGTCCTGACTTTC | CASRLPPGQGLFQSGANVLTF
TRBJ1-2 | NA | TRBD1 | TRBV18 | TGTGCCAGCTCACCACCGGAGCCGACAGGGGGCGAGACTAACTATGGCTACACCTTC | CASSPPEPTGGETNYGYTF
TRBJ2-3 | NA | TRBD2 | TRBV4-1 | TGCGCCAGCAGCCAAGATGTGCTAGCGGGGTCCAAAGATACGCAGTATTTT | CASSQDVLAGSKDTQYF
TRBJ2-2 | NA | TRBD1 | TRBV7-9 | TGTGCCAGCAGGCTGCGACAGGGGGAACACACCGGGGAGCTGTTTTTT | CASRLRQGEHTGELFF
TRBJ1-2 | NA | NA | TRBV7-9 | TGTGCCAGCAGCTCCCGGGGGAACGAGAGGGGCTACACCTTC | CASSSRGNERGYTF
TRBJ1-1 | once | NA | TRBV7-6 | TGTGCCAGCAGCTTAGGAGCGAACACTGAAGCTTTCTTT | CASSLGANTEAFF
TRBJ1-3 | NA | TRBD1 | TRBV28 | TGTGCCAGCAGTGCCGGACAGGGGGCGCAAGGAAACACCATATATTTT | CASSAGQGAQGNTIYF
TRBJ2-7 | few | NA | TRBV5-4 | TGTGCCAGCAGCGCCGGGACACTAAGCTCCTACGAGCAGTACTTC | CASSAGTLSSYEQYF
TRBJ2-3 | NA | TRBD2 | TRBV10-3 | TGTGCCATCAAGACTAGCGGGAGCACAGATACGCAGTATTTT | CAIKTSGSTDTQYF
TRBJ2-3 | NA | TRBD2 | TRBV9 | TGTGCCAGCAGCGTAGATGCGGGGGGGCCAGATACGCAGTATTTT | CASSVDAGGPDTQYF
TRBJ2-7 | NA | TRBD1 | TRBV15 | TGTGCCACCAGCAGAGTGCAGGGGGCCTACGAGCAGTACTTC | CATSRVQGAYEQYF
TRBJ1-5 | NA | NA | TRBV6-5 | TGTGCCAGCAGTTACTCGACGGGAGATCAGCCCCAGCATTTT | CASSYSTGDQPQHF
TRBJ2-7 | few | NA | TRBV27 | TGTGCCAGCAGTTTAAAAACAGGTCTATACGAGCAGTACTTC | CASSLKTGLYEQYF
TRBJ1-2 | NA | NA | TRBV7-9 | TGTGCCAGCACCTATACAGGGTTGAGTATGCATTATGGCTACACCTTC | CASTYTGLSMHYGYTF
TRBJ1-5 | NA | NA | TRBV21-1 | TGTGCCAGCAGACAGGGGGCGGTTAGCAATCAGCCCCAGCATTTT | CASRQGAVSNQPQHF
TRBJ2-1 | once | TRBD2 | TRBV5-4 | TGTGCCAGCAGCCTACCGGGACTAGCGGGGGGGAGTGAGCAGTTCTTC | CASSLPGLAGGSEQFF